This T cell receptor (beta chain) derives from a study of CD8 T cells in ankylosing spondylitis. Study-wide points: A motif in TCR beta, a set of roughly 8 highly homologous variants, appeared characteristic of ankylosing spondylitis blood.

There are a few counts of this clonotype. Its target is unknown. The V gene end was trimmed by 0 bases and the J gene end by 6 bases; junction bases not matched to a gene: 19. The CDR3 is made up of 19 amino acids. The germline gives CDR1 SGHRS, CDR2 YFSETQ. From the 5' RACE reads, TCRdb called clonotypes with MiXCR, one entry per CDR3 protein. Of roughly 700,000 distinct CDR3 sequences in the sample, 15% to 20% were seen once. Sequencing was carried out using blood, either unsorted or a sorted T cell fraction (not recorded which). The chain links TRBV5-1 to TRBJ2-5, with TRBD2 matching over 8 bases. The TCR comes from a male donor with ankylosing spondylitis. CDR3 loop: CASSLGEPEGSGVIKTQYF. DNA of the CDR3: TGCGCCAGCAGCTTGGGGGAGCCCGAGGGTAGCGGGGTCATTAAGACCCAGTACTTC.